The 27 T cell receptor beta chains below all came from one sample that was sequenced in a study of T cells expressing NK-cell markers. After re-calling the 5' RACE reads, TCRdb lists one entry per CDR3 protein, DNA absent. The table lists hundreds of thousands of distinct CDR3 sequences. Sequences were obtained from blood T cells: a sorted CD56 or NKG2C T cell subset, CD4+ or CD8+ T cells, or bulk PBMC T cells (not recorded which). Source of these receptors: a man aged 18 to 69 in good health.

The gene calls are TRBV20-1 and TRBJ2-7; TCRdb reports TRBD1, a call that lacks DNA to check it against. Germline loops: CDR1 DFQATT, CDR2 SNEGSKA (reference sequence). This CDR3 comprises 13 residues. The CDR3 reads CSAGRRTIYEQYF.

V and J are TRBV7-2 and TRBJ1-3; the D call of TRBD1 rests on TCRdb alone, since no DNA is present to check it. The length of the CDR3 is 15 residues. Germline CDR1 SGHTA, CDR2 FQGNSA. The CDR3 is CASSLTTGRRNTIYF.

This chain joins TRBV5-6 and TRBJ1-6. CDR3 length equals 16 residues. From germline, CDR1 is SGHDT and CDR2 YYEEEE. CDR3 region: CASSLVVNSGLSPLHF. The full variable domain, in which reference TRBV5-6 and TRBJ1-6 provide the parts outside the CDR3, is DAGVTQSPTHLIKTRGQQVTLRCSPKSGHDTVSWYQQALGQGPQFIFQYYEEEERQRGNFPDRFSGHQFPNYSSELNVNALLLGDSALYLCASSLVVNSGLSPLHFGNGTRLTVT.

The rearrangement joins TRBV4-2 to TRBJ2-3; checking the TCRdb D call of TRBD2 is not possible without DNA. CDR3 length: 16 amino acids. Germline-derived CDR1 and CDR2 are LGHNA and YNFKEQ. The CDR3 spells CASSQLGLAGGHTQYF.

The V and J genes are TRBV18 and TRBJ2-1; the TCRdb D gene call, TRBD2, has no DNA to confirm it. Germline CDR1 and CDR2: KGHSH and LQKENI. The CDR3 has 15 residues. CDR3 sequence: CASSPGTSGTMGQFF.

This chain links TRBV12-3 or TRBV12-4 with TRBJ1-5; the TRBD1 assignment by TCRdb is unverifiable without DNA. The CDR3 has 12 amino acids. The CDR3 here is CASSFPGQPQHF.

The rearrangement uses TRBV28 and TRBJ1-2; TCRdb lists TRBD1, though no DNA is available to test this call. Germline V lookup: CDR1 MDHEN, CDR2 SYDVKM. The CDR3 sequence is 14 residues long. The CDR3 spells CASSLDRSAYGYTF.

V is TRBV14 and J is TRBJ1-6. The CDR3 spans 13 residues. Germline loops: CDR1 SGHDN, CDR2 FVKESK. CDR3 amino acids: CASSQVASSPLHF.

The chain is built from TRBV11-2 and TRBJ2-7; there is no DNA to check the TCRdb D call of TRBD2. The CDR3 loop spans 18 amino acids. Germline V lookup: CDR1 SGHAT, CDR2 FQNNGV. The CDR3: CASSLEPSGGASFYEQYF.

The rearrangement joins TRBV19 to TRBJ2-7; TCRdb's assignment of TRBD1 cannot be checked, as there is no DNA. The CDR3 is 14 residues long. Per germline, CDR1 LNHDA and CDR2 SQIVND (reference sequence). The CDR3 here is CASSPRDKIYEQYF.

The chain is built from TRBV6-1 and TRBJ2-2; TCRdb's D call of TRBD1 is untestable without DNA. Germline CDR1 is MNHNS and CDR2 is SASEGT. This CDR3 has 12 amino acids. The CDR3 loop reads CGSWGRTGELFF.

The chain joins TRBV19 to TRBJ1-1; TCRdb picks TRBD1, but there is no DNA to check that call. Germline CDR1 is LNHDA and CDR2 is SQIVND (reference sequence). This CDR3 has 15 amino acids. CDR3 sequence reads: CASSIGRGGTTEAFF.

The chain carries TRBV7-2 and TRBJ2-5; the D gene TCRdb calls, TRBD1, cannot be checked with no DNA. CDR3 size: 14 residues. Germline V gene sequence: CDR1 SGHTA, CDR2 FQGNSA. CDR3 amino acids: CASYTPGQGGTQYF.

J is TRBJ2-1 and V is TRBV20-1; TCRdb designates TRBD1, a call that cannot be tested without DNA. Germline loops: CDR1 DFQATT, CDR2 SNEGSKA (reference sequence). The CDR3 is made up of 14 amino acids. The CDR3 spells CSAAPGALGNEQFF.

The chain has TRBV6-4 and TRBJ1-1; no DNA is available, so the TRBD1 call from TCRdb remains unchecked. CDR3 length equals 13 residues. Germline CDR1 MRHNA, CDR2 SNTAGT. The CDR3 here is CASTRGQGGEAFF.

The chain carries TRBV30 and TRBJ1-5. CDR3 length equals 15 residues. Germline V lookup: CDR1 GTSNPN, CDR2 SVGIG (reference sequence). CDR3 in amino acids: CAWSVLAGRDQPQHF.

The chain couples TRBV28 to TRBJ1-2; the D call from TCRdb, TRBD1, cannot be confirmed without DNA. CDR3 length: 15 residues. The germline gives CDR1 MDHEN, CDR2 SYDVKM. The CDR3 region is CASSSADRRRQDSTF.

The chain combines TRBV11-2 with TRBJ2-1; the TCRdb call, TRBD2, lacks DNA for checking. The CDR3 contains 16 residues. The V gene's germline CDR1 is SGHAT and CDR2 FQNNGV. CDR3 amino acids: CASSDASGGTTREQFF.

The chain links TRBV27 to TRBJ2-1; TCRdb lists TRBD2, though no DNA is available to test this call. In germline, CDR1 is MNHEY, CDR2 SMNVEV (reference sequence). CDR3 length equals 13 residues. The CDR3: CASRRARANEQFF.

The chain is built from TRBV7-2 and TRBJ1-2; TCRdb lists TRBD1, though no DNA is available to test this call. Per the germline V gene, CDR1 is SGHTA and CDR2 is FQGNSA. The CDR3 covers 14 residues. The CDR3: CASSAQVEGRGYTF.

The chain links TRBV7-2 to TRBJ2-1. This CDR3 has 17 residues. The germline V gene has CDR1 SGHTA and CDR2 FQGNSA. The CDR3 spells CASSLQAGITSYNEQFF.

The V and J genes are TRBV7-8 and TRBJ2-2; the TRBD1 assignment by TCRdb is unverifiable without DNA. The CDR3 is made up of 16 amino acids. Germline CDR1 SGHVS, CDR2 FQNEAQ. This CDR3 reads CASSLENRGGTGELFF.

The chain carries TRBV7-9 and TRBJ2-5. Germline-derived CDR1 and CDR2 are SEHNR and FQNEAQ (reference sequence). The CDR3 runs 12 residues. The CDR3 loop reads CASSLLRETQYF.

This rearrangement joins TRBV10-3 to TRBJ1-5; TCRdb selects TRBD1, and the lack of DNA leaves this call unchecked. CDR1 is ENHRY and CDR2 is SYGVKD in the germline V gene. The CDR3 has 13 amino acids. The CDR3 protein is CAITGGTNQPQHF.

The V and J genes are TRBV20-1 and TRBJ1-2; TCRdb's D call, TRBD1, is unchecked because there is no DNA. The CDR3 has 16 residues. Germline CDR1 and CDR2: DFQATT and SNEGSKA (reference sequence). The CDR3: CSACRDRDLRNYGYTF.

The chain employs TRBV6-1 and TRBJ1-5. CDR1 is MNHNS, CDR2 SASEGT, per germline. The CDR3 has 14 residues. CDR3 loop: CASADELPNQPQHF.

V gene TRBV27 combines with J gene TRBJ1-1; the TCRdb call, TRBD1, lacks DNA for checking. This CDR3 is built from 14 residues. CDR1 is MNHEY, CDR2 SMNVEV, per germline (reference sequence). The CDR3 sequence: CASSLMLGGSEAFF.